The present T cell receptor beta chain was sequenced within a study of blood T cells in healthy people across ages. Details on this clonotype: Its antigen is as yet unknown.

Germline V gives CDR1 SGHTA, CDR2 FQGNSA. This CDR3 contains 13 residues. V lost 5 bases and J lost 7, with 12 bases in between. General study points: Both higher diversity and more naive CD4+ cells marked long-lived donors when set against aged donors.

The second PCR ran about 6 to 12 cycles with a sample-barcoded 5' primer and J-beta primers. The template-switch adaptor, which had 12 random nucleotides, put a tag on each cDNA molecule. In TCRdb, the 5' RACE reads were re-called with MiXCR into one record per CDR3 protein. The table records some 900,000 distinct CDR3 sequences, roughly 52% of them present only once. Each of the donors had roughly 9.7 milliliters of peripheral blood drawn into EDTA-treated Vacutainer tubes. Sample: blood. The receptor was derived from a man younger than 45 in good health. The rearrangement links TRBV7-2 to TRBJ1-5; tentatively, D is TRBD1 (6 bases). The CDR3 sequence is CASSQGFGQPQHF. The CDR3 bases are TGTGCCAGCAGCCAGGGGTTTGGGCAGCCCCAGCATTTT.